This TCR beta chain derives from a study of control samples from healthy donors and cancer patients. Produced via immunoSEQ multiplex PCR; TCRdb's table is partial and in-frame only. The sample lists 350,000 to 450,000 clones; more than 80% were seen once. CDR3 size: 16 residues. The junction had 6 bases not matched to a gene; V was cut back by 1 base and J by 2 bases. Looked up from germline, CDR1 is SGHAT and CDR2 is FQNNGV. This clonotype was obtained from a middle-aged man with head and neck cancer. Material: PBMCs. The V and J genes are TRBV11-2 and TRBJ2-5; 8 bases align to TRBD2. CDR3 nucleotide sequence: TGTGCCAGCAGCTTAGCTAGCGGGCAACCACAAGAGACCCAGTACTTC. It specifies CASSLASGQPQETQYF.